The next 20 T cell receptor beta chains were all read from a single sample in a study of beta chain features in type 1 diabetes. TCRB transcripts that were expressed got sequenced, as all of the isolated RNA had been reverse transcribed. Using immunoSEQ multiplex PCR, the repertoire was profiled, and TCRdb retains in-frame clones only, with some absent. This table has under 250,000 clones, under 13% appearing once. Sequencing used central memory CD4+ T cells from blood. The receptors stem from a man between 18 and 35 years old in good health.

The CDR3 protein is CASSSQGVHTQYF. CDR3 in DNA: TGTGCCAGCAGCTCACAGGGTGTACATACGCAGTATTTT. The chain employs TRBV5-4 and TRBJ2-3; tentative D call: TRBD1 (6 bases). Trimming left V 3 bases short and J 7 bases short, with 12 bases between. Per germline, CDR1 SGHNT and CDR2 YYREEE (reference sequence). This CDR3 region has 13 residues.

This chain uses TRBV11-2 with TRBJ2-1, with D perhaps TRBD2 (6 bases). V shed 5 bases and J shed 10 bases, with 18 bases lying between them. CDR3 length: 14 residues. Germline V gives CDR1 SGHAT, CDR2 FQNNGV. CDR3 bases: TGTGCCAGCAGCGTAAGACCGGGACTTCCCGAGCAGTTCTTC. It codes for CASSVRPGLPEQFF.

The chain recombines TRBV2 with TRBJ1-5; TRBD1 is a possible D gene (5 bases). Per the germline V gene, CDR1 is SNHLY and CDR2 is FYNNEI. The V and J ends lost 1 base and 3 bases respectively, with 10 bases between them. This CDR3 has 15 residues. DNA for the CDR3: TGTGCCAGCAGTGAAGGGGGCAGATACAATCAGCCCCAGCATTTT. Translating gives CASSEGGRYNQPQHF.

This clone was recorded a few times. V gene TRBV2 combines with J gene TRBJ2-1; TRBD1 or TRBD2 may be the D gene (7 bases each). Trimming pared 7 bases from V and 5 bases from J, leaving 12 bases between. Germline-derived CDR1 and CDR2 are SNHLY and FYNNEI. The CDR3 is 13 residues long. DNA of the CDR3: TGTGCCAGCAAGCGGGACAGCAACAATGAGCAGTTCTTC. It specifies CASKRDSNNEQFF. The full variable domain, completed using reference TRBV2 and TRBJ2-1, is EPEVTQTPSHQVTQMGQEVILRCVPISNHLYFYWYRQILGQKVEFLVSFYNNEISEKSEIFDDQFSVERPDGSNFTLKIRSTKLEDSAMYFCASKRDSNNEQFFGPGTRLTVL.

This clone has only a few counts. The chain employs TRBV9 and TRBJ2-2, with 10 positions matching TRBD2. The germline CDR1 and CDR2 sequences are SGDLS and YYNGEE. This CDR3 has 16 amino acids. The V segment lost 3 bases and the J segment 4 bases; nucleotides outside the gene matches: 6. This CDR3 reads CASSASGSRRTGELFF. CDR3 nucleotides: TGTGCCAGCAGCGCTAGCGGGAGTAGGCGCACCGGGGAGCTGTTTTTT.

CDR3 sequence (DNA): TGCGCCAGCAGCATGTCGTACAGGGGGCAAGAGACCCAGTACTTC. Translating it yields CASSMSYRGQETQYF. The V gene is TRBV5-1, the J gene TRBJ2-5, with 8 bases fitting TRBD1. Trimming took 4 bases from V and 2 from J; bases not matched to a gene: 7. Per the germline V gene, CDR1 is SGHRS and CDR2 is YFSETQ. The CDR3 is made up of 15 amino acids.

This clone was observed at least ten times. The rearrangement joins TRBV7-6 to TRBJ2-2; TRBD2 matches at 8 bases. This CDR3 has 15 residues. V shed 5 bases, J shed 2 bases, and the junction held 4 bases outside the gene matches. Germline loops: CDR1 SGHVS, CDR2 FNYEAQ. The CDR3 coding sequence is TGTGCCAGCAGCCTTAGCGGGATAAACACCGGGGAGCTGTTTTTT. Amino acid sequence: CASSLSGINTGELFF. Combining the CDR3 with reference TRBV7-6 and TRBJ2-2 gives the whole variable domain GAGVSQSPRYKVTKRGQDVALRCDPISGHVSLYWYRQALGQGPEFLTYFNYEAQQDKSGLPNDRFSAERPEGSISTLTIQRTEQRDSAMYRCASSLSGINTGELFFGEGSRLTVL.

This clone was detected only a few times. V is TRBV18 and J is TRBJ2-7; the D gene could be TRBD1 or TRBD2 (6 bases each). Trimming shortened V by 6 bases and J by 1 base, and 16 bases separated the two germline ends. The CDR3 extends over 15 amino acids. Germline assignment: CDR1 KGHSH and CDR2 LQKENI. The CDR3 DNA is TGTGCCAGCTCCCTCAACCGGGGGCTTTCCTACGAGCAGTACTTC. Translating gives CASSLNRGLSYEQYF.

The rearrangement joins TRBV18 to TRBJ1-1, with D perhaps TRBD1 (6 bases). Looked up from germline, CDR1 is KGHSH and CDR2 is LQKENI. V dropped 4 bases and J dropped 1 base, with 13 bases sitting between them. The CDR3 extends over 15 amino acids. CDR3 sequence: CASSLGGPGNTEAFF. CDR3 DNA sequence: TGTGCCAGCTCACTGGGGGGGCCCGGGAACACTGAAGCTTTCTTT. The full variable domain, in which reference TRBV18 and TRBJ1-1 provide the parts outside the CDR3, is NAGVMQNPRHLVRRRGQEARLRCSPMKGHSHVYWYRQLPEEGLKFMVYLQKENIIDESGMPKERFSAEFPKEGPSILRIQQVVRGDSAAYFCASSLGGPGNTEAFFGQGTRLTVV.

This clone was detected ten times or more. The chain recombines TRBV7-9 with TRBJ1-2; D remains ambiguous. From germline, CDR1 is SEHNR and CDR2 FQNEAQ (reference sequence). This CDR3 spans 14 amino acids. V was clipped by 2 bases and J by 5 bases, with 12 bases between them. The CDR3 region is CASSLHEGPYGYTF. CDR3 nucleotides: TGTGCCAGCAGCTTACATGAAGGGCCTTATGGCTACACCTTC.

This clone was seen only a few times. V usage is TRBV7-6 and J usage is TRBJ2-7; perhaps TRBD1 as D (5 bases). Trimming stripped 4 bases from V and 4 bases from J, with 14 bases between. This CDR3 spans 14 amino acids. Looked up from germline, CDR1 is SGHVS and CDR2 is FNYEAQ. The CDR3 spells CASSSPSQGYEQYF. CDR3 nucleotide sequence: TGTGCCAGCAGCTCCCCCTCCCAGGGTTACGAGCAGTACTTC.

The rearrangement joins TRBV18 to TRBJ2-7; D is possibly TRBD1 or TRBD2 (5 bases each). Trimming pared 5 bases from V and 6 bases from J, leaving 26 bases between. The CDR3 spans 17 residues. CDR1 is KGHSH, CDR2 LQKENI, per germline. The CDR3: CASSRDRSPTSTGEQYF. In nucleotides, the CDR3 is TGTGCCAGCTCAAGGGACCGGTCGCCAACATCCACGGGCGAGCAGTACTTC.

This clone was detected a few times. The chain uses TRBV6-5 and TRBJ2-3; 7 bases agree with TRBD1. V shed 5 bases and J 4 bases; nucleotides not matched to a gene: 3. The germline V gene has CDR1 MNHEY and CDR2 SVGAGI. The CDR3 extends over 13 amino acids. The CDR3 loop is CASSLTGADTQYF. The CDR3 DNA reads TGTGCCAGCAGTCTTACAGGGGCAGATACGCAGTATTTT.

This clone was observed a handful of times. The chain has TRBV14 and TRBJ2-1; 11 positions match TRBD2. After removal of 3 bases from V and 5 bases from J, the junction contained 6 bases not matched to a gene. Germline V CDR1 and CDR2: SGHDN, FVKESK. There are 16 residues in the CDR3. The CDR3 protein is CASSQNRLAGNNEQFF. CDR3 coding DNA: TGTGCCAGCAGCCAGAATAGACTAGCGGGAAACAATGAGCAGTTCTTC.

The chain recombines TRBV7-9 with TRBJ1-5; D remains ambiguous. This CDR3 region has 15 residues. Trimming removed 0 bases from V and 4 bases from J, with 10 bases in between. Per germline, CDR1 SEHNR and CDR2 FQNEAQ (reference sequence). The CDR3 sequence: CASSLAAGGNQPQHF. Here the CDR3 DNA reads TGTGCCAGCAGCTTAGCGGCAGGAGGAAATCAGCCCCAGCATTTT.

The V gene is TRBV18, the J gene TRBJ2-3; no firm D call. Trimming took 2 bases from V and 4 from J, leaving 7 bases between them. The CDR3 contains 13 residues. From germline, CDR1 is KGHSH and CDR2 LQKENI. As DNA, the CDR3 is TGTGCCAGCTCACCATCCATTGCAGATACGCAGTATTTT. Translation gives CASSPSIADTQYF. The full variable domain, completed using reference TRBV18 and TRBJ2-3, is NAGVMQNPRHLVRRRGQEARLRCSPMKGHSHVYWYRQLPEEGLKFMVYLQKENIIDESGMPKERFSAEFPKEGPSILRIQQVVRGDSAAYFCASSPSIADTQYFGPGTRLTVL.

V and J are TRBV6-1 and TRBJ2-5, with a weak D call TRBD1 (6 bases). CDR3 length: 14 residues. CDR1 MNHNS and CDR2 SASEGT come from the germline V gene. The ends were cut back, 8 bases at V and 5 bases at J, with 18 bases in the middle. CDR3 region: CASGRDIKGETQYF. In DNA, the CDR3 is TGTGCCAGCGGACGGGACATTAAGGGGGAGACCCAGTACTTC.

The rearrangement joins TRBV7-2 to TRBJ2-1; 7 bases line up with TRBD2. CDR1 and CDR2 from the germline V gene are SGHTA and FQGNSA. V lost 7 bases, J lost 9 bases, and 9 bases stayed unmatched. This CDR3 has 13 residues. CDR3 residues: CASILSGVTEQFF. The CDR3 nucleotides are TGTGCCAGCATCCTCAGCGGGGTAACTGAGCAGTTCTTC.

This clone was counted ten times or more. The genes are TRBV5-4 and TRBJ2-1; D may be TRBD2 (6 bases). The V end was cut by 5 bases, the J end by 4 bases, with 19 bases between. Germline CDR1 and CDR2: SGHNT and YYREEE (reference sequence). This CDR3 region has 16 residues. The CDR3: CASRPALAPRYNEQFF. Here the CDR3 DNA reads TGTGCCAGCAGGCCTGCCCTAGCGCCCCGATACAATGAGCAGTTCTTC.

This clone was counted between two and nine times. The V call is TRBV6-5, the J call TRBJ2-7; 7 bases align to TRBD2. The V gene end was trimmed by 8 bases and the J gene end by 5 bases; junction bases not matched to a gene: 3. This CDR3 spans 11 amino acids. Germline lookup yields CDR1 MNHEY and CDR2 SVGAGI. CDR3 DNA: TGTGCCAGCGCCGGACTAGACGAGCAGTACTTC. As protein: CASAGLDEQYF.